A single sample is the source of the 21 T cell receptor beta chains below, sequenced in a study of control samples from healthy donors and cancer patients. Data came from immunoSEQ multiplex PCR; TCRdb stores just in-frame clones and leaves some out. This sample has about 94,000 clones; approximately 90% occur once, and the top ten carry about 4%. Material: blood. Source of these receptors: a young woman in good health.

The CDR3 region has the DNA TGTGCCAGCAGTTTAGGTAATGGTGAGCAGTTCTTC. The encoded protein is CASSLGNGEQFF. This chain connects TRBV12-3 or TRBV12-4 to TRBJ2-1, with D unclear. Trimming took 1 base from V and 9 from J, leaving 7 bases between them. The CDR3 consists of 12 residues.

V is TRBV12-5 and J is TRBJ2-1; D is unresolved. Germline CDR1 reads LGHNT; CDR2 reads FRNRAP. V was clipped by 1 base and J by 7 bases, with 5 bases between them. The CDR3 totals 12 residues. The chain's CDR3 is CASGLDRNEQFF. CDR3 DNA: TGTGCTAGTGGTTTGGACCGTAATGAGCAGTTCTTC.

The chain carries TRBV5-1 and TRBJ2-3; D is ambiguous. The length of the CDR3 is 15 residues. Germline V lookup: CDR1 SGHRS, CDR2 YFSETQ. V lost 2 bases, J lost 5 bases, and 15 bases lay in between. CDR3: CASSFGVNVGDTQYF. Here the CDR3 DNA reads TGCGCCAGCAGCTTTGGGGTGAACGTAGGAGATACGCAGTATTTT.

In DNA, the CDR3 is TGTGCCAGCAGCCCCGGGGTCCAGACCCAGTACTTC. Translated, it gives CASSPGVQTQYF. This rearrangement joins TRBV3-1 (or the pseudogene TRBV3-2) to TRBJ2-5, with D tentatively TRBD2 (5 bases). The ends were cut back, 4 bases at V and 6 bases at J, with 9 bases in the middle. CDR1 and CDR2 (germline): LGHDT, YNNKEL (reference sequence). This CDR3 contains 12 residues.

The gene calls are TRBV9 and TRBJ2-6; D is unclear. V was clipped by 3 bases and J by 0 bases, with 4 bases between them. Germline CDR1 SGDLS, CDR2 YYNGEE. There are 14 residues in the CDR3. CDR3 DNA: TGTGCCAGCAGCGAAAGCTCTGGGGCCAACGTCCTGACTTTC. It translates to CASSESSGANVLTF.

V gene TRBV7-9 combines with J gene TRBJ1-2; TRBD1 is a possible D gene (5 bases). The CDR3 sequence is 15 residues long. Between the trimmed V and J ends, which lost 0 bases and 3 bases, there was a span of 11 bases. CDR1 is SEHNR, CDR2 FQNEAQ, per germline (reference sequence). The CDR3 sequence is CASSLAGGDHYGYTF. Here the CDR3 DNA reads TGTGCCAGCAGCTTAGCGGGAGGGGATCACTATGGCTACACCTTC.

The J gene is TRBJ1-6, the V gene TRBV6-1; D not resolved. Germline CDR1 MNHNS, CDR2 SASEGT. V was cut by 1 base and J by 3 bases, with 13 bases left in between. CDR3 length: 17 residues. CDR3 in DNA: TGTGCCAGCAGTGAAGTTCTTTGGGGAGGCTATAATTCACCCCTCCACTTT. This translates into CASSEVLWGGYNSPLHF.

This chain joins TRBV29-1 and TRBJ2-6; unclear D gene. Trimming took 5 bases from V and 1 from J, leaving 3 bases between them. The CDR3 is 12 amino acids. Germline CDR1 reads SQVTM; CDR2 reads ANQGSEA. The chain's CDR3 is CSVSSGANVLTF. CDR3 sequence (DNA): TGCAGCGTTTCGTCTGGGGCCAACGTCCTGACTTTC.

The rearrangement joins TRBV19 to TRBJ1-1, with TRBD1 identical over 7 bases. CDR1 and CDR2 from the germline V gene are LNHDA and SQIVND (reference sequence). The length of the CDR3 is 13 residues. J gave up 6 bases and V 4 bases, and 5 bases lay outside the gene matches. CDR3 in amino acids: CASSRQGEAEAFF. DNA of the CDR3: TGTGCCAGTAGTAGACAGGGAGAGGCTGAAGCTTTCTTT.

The V call is TRBV5-6, the J call TRBJ2-4, with D possibly being TRBD1 or TRBD2 (5 bases each). Trimming took off 7 bases at V and 6 bases at J, with 20 bases between the two ends. The CDR3 totals 15 residues. Germline V CDR1 and CDR2: SGHDT, YYEEEE. CDR3 residues: CASSRWGLAGNIQYF. CDR3 coding DNA: TGTGCCAGCTCCCGCTGGGGCCTAGCCGGAAACATTCAGTACTTC.

This rearrangement joins TRBV4-2 to TRBJ2-7; 9 nucleotides align to TRBD1. The V segment lost 4 bases and the J segment 3 bases; nucleotides outside the gene matches: 7. From germline, CDR1 is LGHNA and CDR2 YNFKEQ. The CDR3 length is 15 residues. The CDR3 spells CASSLELTGGYEQYF. CDR3 coding DNA: TGTGCCAGCAGCCTGGAATTGACAGGGGGCTACGAGCAGTACTTC.

V gene TRBV10-3 combines with J gene TRBJ1-2; 9 bases agree with TRBD1. This CDR3 spans 14 amino acids. Looked up from germline, CDR1 is ENHRY and CDR2 is SYGVKD. The V and J ends lost 6 bases and 6 bases, in that order; junction bases with no gene match: 8. CDR3 nucleotides: TGTGCCATCAGAACAGGGGGCGCGTCTAATGGCTACACCTTC. Amino acids: CAIRTGGASNGYTF.

The J gene is TRBJ2-7, the V gene TRBV21-1; the table gives TRBD1 as D, unverified against the DNA. TRBV21-1 corresponds to a pseudogene. CDR3 length equals 15 residues. The CDR3 region is CASRPQGRHSYEQYF. CDR3 coding DNA: TGTGCCAGCAGGCCACAGGGCCGACACTCCTACGAGCAGTACTTC.

This clone was seen at least ten times. The chain joins TRBV6-5 to TRBJ2-2; D unclear. V gave up 8 bases and J gave up 4 bases, with 17 bases separating them. CDR1 MNHEY and CDR2 SVGAGI come from the germline V gene. CDR3 length: 15 amino acids. This CDR3 is CASVPQGRLTGELFF. CDR3 nucleotides: TGTGCCAGCGTGCCCCAAGGCAGGCTCACCGGGGAGCTGTTTTTT.

The J gene is TRBJ1-2, the V gene TRBV6-5, with D unclear. The CDR3 is 13 amino acids. The V gene's germline CDR1 is MNHEY and CDR2 SVGAGI. Deletions cut 4 bases from V and 7 bases from J, with 13 bases between. CDR3 in DNA: TGTGCCAGCAGTTTAGGGCAGGTGTTTGGCTACACCTTC. It yields the protein CASSLGQVFGYTF.

This chain uses TRBV27 with TRBJ1-3, with a weak D call TRBD1 (5 bases). Trimming took off 5 bases at V and 0 bases at J, with 11 bases between the two ends. CDR1 is MNHEY, CDR2 SMNVEV, per germline (reference sequence). The CDR3 runs to 15 residues. The CDR3 loop reads CASSPGRSSGNTIYF. CDR3 coding DNA: TGTGCCAGCAGTCCGGGACGGTCCTCTGGAAACACCATATATTTT.

The chain links TRBV28 to TRBJ2-7, with D unresolved. V was trimmed by 6 bases and J by 8 bases, leaving 14 bases between them. This CDR3 has 12 amino acids. Per the germline V gene, CDR1 is MDHEN and CDR2 is SYDVKM. The CDR3 DNA sequence: TGTGCCAGCAGCTCACAGAGAGGAAAGCAGTACTTC. It codes for CASSSQRGKQYF.

This rearrangement joins TRBV5-6 to TRBJ1-2; D is uncertain. The length of the CDR3 is 12 residues. CDR1 is SGHDT and CDR2 is YYEEEE in the germline V gene. V was cut by 4 bases and J by 5 bases, with 9 bases left in between. The CDR3 DNA follows: TGTGCCAGCAGCCCGGGATATTATGGCTACACCTTC. Translating it yields CASSPGYYGYTF.

This clone was recorded once. The rearrangement uses TRBV12-3 or TRBV12-4 and TRBJ2-5, with D unclear. The CDR3 covers 13 residues. V lost 8 bases to trimming and J lost 2 bases, with 12 bases between them. CDR3 nucleotide sequence: TGTGCCAGCGGCAGGTTGCAACAAGAGACCCAGTACTTC. Translation: CASGRLQQETQYF.

The chain recombines TRBV25-1 with TRBJ1-2; D possibly corresponds to TRBD1 (5 bases). V lost 2 bases to trimming and J lost 4 bases, with 8 bases between them. Germline V lookup: CDR1 MGHDK, CDR2 SYGVNS. This CDR3 region has 13 residues. The CDR3 bases are TGTGCCAGCAGTGAAGGACAAATCTATGGCTACACCTTC. This encodes CASSEGQIYGYTF.

This chain's CDR3 is CATSRDTDSSYGYTF. The DNA for the CDR3 is TGTGCCACCAGCAGAGATACCGACTCGAGCTATGGCTACACCTTC. The rearrangement links TRBV15 to TRBJ1-2; D unresolved. The CDR3 has 15 amino acids. Germline CDR1 and CDR2: LNHNV and YYDKDF (reference sequence). The germline V and J ends were trimmed by 0 bases and 4 bases, with 12 bases remaining between them.